Listed here are 12 T cell receptor beta chains from one sample, sequenced in a study of blood T cells in healthy people across ages. Using a J-beta primer mix together with a sample-barcoded 5' primer, a second PCR was run for roughly 6 to 12 cycles. TCRdb independently ran MiXCR on the 5' RACE reads; one entry per CDR3 protein. The sample shows 1.5 million to 2 million distinct CDR3 sequences, 28% of them seen only once. Sequencing was carried out using blood. The receptors were sampled from a woman aged 25 to 45 in good health.

This clonotype has a handful of counts. The rearrangement uses TRBV6-6 and TRBJ1-3; D gene uncertain. This CDR3 comprises 12 residues. V dropped 8 bases and J dropped 0 bases, with 5 bases sitting between them. The germline CDR1 and CDR2 sequences are MNHNY and SVGAGI (reference sequence). CDR3 DNA sequence: TGTGCCAGCGCCTTCTCTGGAAACACCATATATTTT. Protein: CASAFSGNTIYF.

Regarding this clonotype: Compared with germline, one end of the junction differs, possibly owing to a read error. This chain links TRBV10-3 with TRBJ2-5, with D perhaps matching TRBD1 (6 bases). The CDR3 has 15 amino acids. The germline V gene has CDR1 ENHRY and CDR2 SYGVKD. For the CDR3, the DNA is TGTGTCATCAGTGATCAGGGGCGGGTAGGAGAGACCCAGTACTTC. It codes for CVISDQGRVGETQYF.

The chain uses TRBV7-9 and TRBJ2-7; possible D gene TRBD1, 6 bases. Germline loops: CDR1 SEHNR, CDR2 FQNEAQ (reference sequence). The CDR3 length is 14 residues. Trimming cost V 5 bases and J 4 bases, with 15 bases left between them. CDR3 sequence (DNA): TGTGCCAGCAGCCCTCGGACAGTCGGATACGAGCAGTACTTC. As protein: CASSPRTVGYEQYF. Combining the CDR3 with reference TRBV7-9 and TRBJ2-7 gives the whole variable domain DTGVSQNPRHKITKRGQNVTFRCDPISEHNRLYWYRQTLGQGPEFLTYFQNEAQLEKSRLLSDRFSAERPKGSFSTLEIQRTEQGDSAMYLCASSPRTVGYEQYFGPGTRLTVT.

The CDR3 loop is CASSAAPLDGLAKNIQYF. The CDR3 bases are TGTGCCAGCAGCGCTGCGCCGTTGGACGGTTTAGCCAAAAACATTCAGTACTTC. The chain recombines TRBV9 with TRBJ2-4; D is unresolved. Germline V CDR1 and CDR2: SGDLS, YYNGEE. V lost 3 bases and J lost 0, with 19 bases in between. This CDR3 has 18 amino acids.

The CDR3 region is CASSFRPGLTDTQYF. CDR3 in DNA: TGTGCCAGCAGCTTTAGGCCGGGACTTACAGATACGCAGTATTTT. This chain joins TRBV7-2 and TRBJ2-3; a possible D gene is TRBD2 (6 bases). V was trimmed by 3 bases and J by 3 bases, leaving 13 bases between them. From germline, CDR1 is SGHTA and CDR2 FQGNSA. There are 15 residues in the CDR3.

In its sample, this clonotype was seen a few times. The V call is TRBV19, the J call TRBJ2-1; D remains ambiguous. Looked up from germline, CDR1 is LNHDA and CDR2 is SQIVND (reference sequence). There are 13 residues in the CDR3. V gave up 7 bases and J gave up 1 base, with 8 bases separating them. In DNA form, the CDR3 reads TGTGCCAGTACCCGGCGGTCCTACAATGAGCAGTTCTTC. It is translated as CASTRRSYNEQFF.

The chain carries TRBV12-3 or TRBV12-4 and TRBJ1-4; unclear D gene. V dropped 2 bases and J dropped 7 bases, with 5 bases sitting between them. The CDR3 has 12 residues. The DNA for the CDR3 is TGTGCCAGCAGTTTATGGAGTGAAAAACTGTTTTTT. This encodes CASSLWSEKLFF.

This clonotype was detected only a few times. The chain uses TRBV20-1 and TRBJ1-5; tentative D call: TRBD1 (5 bases). Germline CDR1 is DFQATT and CDR2 is SNEGSKA (reference sequence). CDR3 length equals 16 residues. V shed 3 bases and J shed 2 bases, with 17 bases lying between them. CDR3 sequence (DNA): TGCAGTGCTAGGGACTACGTGAGGGGAGGCAATCAGCCCCAGCATTTT. This gives the protein CSARDYVRGGNQPQHF.

This clonotype occurred many times. The rearrangement uses TRBV7-8 and TRBJ2-5, with D uncertain. CDR1 and CDR2 from the germline V gene are SGHVS and FQNEAQ. V was trimmed by 7 bases and J by 5 bases, leaving 11 bases between them. This CDR3 region has 12 residues. As DNA, the CDR3 is TGTGCCAGCACCCTGGGTGTCGAGACCCAGTACTTC. Translated, it gives CASTLGVETQYF.

The chain carries TRBV10-3 and TRBJ2-7, with 9 bases fitting TRBD2. The V and J ends lost 2 bases and 7 bases, in that order; junction bases with no gene match: 9. CDR1 is ENHRY and CDR2 is SYGVKD in the germline V gene. This CDR3 region has 15 residues. In DNA form, the CDR3 reads TGTGCCATCAGTGAGCCCGGCGGGAGGGGCTCGGAGCAGTACTTC. Its protein is CAISEPGGRGSEQYF.

This clonotype was recorded a few times. The chain couples TRBV9 to TRBJ2-1; no reliable D call. CDR1 and CDR2 from the germline V gene are SGDLS and YYNGEE. CDR3 length: 15 residues. Trimming removed 1 base from V and 7 bases from J, with 15 bases in between. DNA of the CDR3: TGTGCCAGCAGCGTATATCGCAGTGATTGGAATGAGCAGTTCTTC. This translates into CASSVYRSDWNEQFF.

This clonotype was seen just once. This may arise from a read error, as a much more abundant clone is one base away. J is TRBJ2-5 and V is TRBV6-2 or TRBV6-3; 11 nucleotides align to TRBD1. From germline, CDR1 is MNHEY and CDR2 SVGEGT. V dropped 4 bases and J dropped 7; count of bases not matched to a gene: 8. This CDR3 has 15 amino acids. CDR3 in DNA: TGTGCCAGCAGTTCCCCCGGGACAGGGGGGAGGACCCAGTACTTC. Translated: CASSSPGTGGRTQYF.